This T cell receptor (beta chain) stems from a study of T-cell memory formation after mild COVID-19. This clonotype was seen only a few times. Its specificity is unknown. After 5'RACE with constant-segment primers, TCR alpha and TCR beta cDNA libraries carrying sample barcodes and UMIs were obtained. From the 5' RACE reads, TCRdb called clonotypes with MiXCR, one entry per CDR3 protein. The data contain 350,000 to 550,000 distinct CDR3 sequences, about a sixth of them singletons. Study-level points and caveats: CD4+ contracting clones were found mainly in CM and EM, and CD8+ ones in EMRA.

Input material: PBMCs or a T cell subset sorted from them (not recorded which). This TCR came from a man aged 18-30 years who had mild COVID-19 (a few samples of this study predate the infection). Cell type and time point are not known.

Here the CDR3 DNA reads TGTGCCAGCAGCCCTGCGGGCACCGGGGAGCTGTTTTTT. This sequence encodes CASSPAGTGELFF. The chain uses TRBV27 and TRBJ2-2; D may be TRBD2 (5 bases). This CDR3 has 13 amino acids. V gave up 6 bases and J gave up 4 bases, with 9 bases separating them. Germline V gives CDR1 MNHEY, CDR2 SMNVEV (reference sequence).